These 22 T cell receptor beta chains came from one sample sequenced in a study of blood T cell repertoires in COVID-19. Clones were sequenced by immunoSEQ multiplex PCR, and TCRdb holds only the in-frame ones, with some missing. The table records 25,000 to 30,000 clones, around 83% of them present only once. Sequenced sample: peripheral blood. Receptor source: a human donor in a cohort sampled during active COVID-19.

The chain carries TRBV6-5 and TRBJ2-7; maybe TRBD2 (5 bases). The CDR3 is made up of 12 amino acids. Germline loops: CDR1 MNHEY, CDR2 SVGAGI. Trimming took off 8 bases at V and 4 bases at J, with 12 bases between the two ends. DNA of the CDR3: TGTGCCAGCGGGAGTCCTTGGTACGAGCAGTACTTC. As protein: CASGSPWYEQYF.

This sequence joins TRBV4-2 and TRBJ2-5, with 7 bases fitting TRBD1. The germline CDR1 and CDR2 sequences are LGHNA and YNFKEQ. The CDR3 spans 14 residues. The V gene end was trimmed by 0 bases and the J gene end by 7 bases; junction bases not matched to a gene: 5. This CDR3 reads CASSQENRGGTQYF. The DNA for the CDR3 is TGTGCCAGCAGCCAAGAAAACAGGGGCGGGACCCAGTACTTC.

The V call is TRBV7-8, the J call TRBJ1-6; tentatively, D is TRBD1 (6 bases). The CDR3 spans 18 residues. The germline V and J ends were trimmed by 1 base and 4 bases, with 17 bases remaining between them. The germline V gene encodes CDR1 SGHVS and CDR2 FQNEAQ. DNA of the CDR3: TGTGCCAGCAGCTTAGGGGGGGGCCTAGGGGAATATAATTCACCCCTCCACTTT. Translated, it gives CASSLGGGLGEYNSPLHF.

The V and J genes are TRBV10-3 and TRBJ2-7; a weak D match, TRBD2 (6 bases). From germline, CDR1 is ENHRY and CDR2 SYGVKD. This CDR3 comprises 14 residues. V was trimmed by 7 bases and J by 3 bases, leaving 16 bases between them. The CDR3 sequence: CAINPSGTGYEQYF. CDR3 DNA: TGTGCCATCAACCCCTCCGGGACTGGCTACGAGCAGTACTTC.

This clone was counted a single time. The J gene is TRBJ2-1, the V gene TRBV6-5; weak D call: TRBD2 (6 bases). Germline assignment: CDR1 MNHEY and CDR2 SVGAGI. V lost 6 bases and J 5 bases, leaving 11 bases between the germline ends. The CDR3 is 13 residues long. The CDR3 sequence: CASRRLGDNEQFF. CDR3 in DNA: TGTGCCAGCAGGAGACTAGGAGACAATGAGCAGTTCTTC.

The chain has TRBV7-9 and TRBJ2-1, with 8 bases aligning to TRBD2. The CDR3 is made up of 15 amino acids. V shed 2 bases and J 8 bases; nucleotides not matched to a gene: 8. From germline, CDR1 is SEHNR and CDR2 FQNEAQ (reference sequence). The CDR3 bases are TGTGCCAGCAGCTTAAGAGCGGGGGCGGTGGATGAGCAGTTCTTC. As protein: CASSLRAGAVDEQFF.

The chain couples TRBV7-6 to TRBJ2-7; 9 bases line up with TRBD2. The ends lost 5 bases at V and 7 bases at J; junction bases unmatched: 9. There are 14 residues in the CDR3. CDR1 is SGHVS and CDR2 is FNYEAQ in the germline V gene. CDR3 nucleotides: TGTGCCAGCAGCCCGAGCGGGAGGACGCGGGAGCAGTACTTC. Its translation is CASSPSGRTREQYF.

The chain has TRBV5-1 and TRBJ2-1, with D tentatively TRBD2 (5 bases). The V gene lost 1 base and the J gene lost 7 bases, with 15 bases spanning the gap. The CDR3 has 15 residues. Germline assignment: CDR1 SGHRS and CDR2 YFSETQ. This CDR3 is CASSLSWSTGNEQFF. The CDR3 nucleotides read TGCGCCAGCAGCTTGAGTTGGTCCACGGGAAATGAGCAGTTCTTC.

This clone appeared a single time. V gene TRBV19 combines with J gene TRBJ2-1; 7 positions match TRBD2. Germline CDR1 and CDR2: LNHDA and SQIVND (reference sequence). The V and J ends lost 10 bases and 6 bases, in that order; junction bases with no gene match: 12. There are 14 residues in the CDR3. CDR3 coding DNA: TGTGCCACCCGACGACAGCGGGAAGTCAATGAGCAGTTCTTC. Amino acids: CATRRQREVNEQFF.

The gene calls are TRBV20-1 and TRBJ1-1, with D perhaps matching TRBD1 (6 bases). CDR1 and CDR2 from the germline V gene are DFQATT and SNEGSKA (reference sequence). CDR3 length: 15 residues. V was clipped by 3 bases and J by 0 bases, with 14 bases between them. DNA for the CDR3: TGCAGTGCTAGTCCCTGGACAGTCATGAACACTGAAGCTTTCTTT. This codes for CSASPWTVMNTEAFF.

The V and J genes are TRBV5-1 and TRBJ2-7; 8 bases line up with TRBD1. The CDR3 has 15 residues. V was pared by 4 bases and J by 0 bases, with 6 bases of the junction left unmatched. Germline lookup yields CDR1 SGHRS and CDR2 YFSETQ. CDR3 sequence reads: CASSPRTGTSYEQYF. CDR3 coding DNA: TGCGCCAGCAGCCCTCGGACAGGGACCTCCTACGAGCAGTACTTC. Full variable domain (outside the CDR3, taken from reference TRBV5-1 and TRBJ2-7): KAGVTQTPRYLIKTRGQQVTLSCSPISGHRSVSWYQQTPGQGLQFLFEYFSETQRNKGNFPGRFSGRQFSNSRSEMNVSTLELGDSALYLCASSPRTGTSYEQYFGPGTRLTVT.

The chain recombines TRBV19 with TRBJ2-3, with no clear D. Trimming removed 5 bases from V and 2 bases from J, with 11 bases in between. The CDR3 sequence is 14 residues long. Germline CDR1 and CDR2: LNHDA and SQIVND (reference sequence). In DNA form, the CDR3 reads TGTGCCAGTAGTGGGTCCGGGTACACAGATACGCAGTATTTT. Protein product: CASSGSGYTDTQYF.

The rearrangement links TRBV19 to TRBJ1-5, with D perhaps matching TRBD1 (5 bases). This CDR3 comprises 15 residues. Between the trimmed V and J ends, which lost 9 bases and 3 bases, there was a span of 18 bases. Germline CDR1 LNHDA, CDR2 SQIVND (reference sequence). CDR3 region: CASTAGLLINQPQHF. DNA of the CDR3: TGTGCCAGCACGGCAGGGTTACTTATCAATCAGCCCCAGCATTTT.

This chain links TRBV27 with TRBJ2-7; 10 bases map to TRBD1. J was trimmed by 6 bases and V by 6 bases; bases with no gene match: 8. The germline V gene encodes CDR1 MNHEY and CDR2 SMNVEV (reference sequence). The CDR3 runs to 14 residues. CDR3 nucleotides: TGTGCCAGCAGCCCCGGGACAGGGGCGAGCGAGCAGTACTTC. It translates to CASSPGTGASEQYF.

This clone appeared once. The rearrangement uses TRBV7-3 and TRBJ2-3, with 8 bases aligning to TRBD2. Trimming at V came to 8 bases and at J to 0 bases, leaving 19 bases not matched to a gene. This CDR3 has 19 residues. Germline values: CDR1 SGHTA, CDR2 FQGTGA. The DNA for the CDR3 is TGTGCCAGCGCCGTAGCTACTAGCGGAGGGGGAGCTAGCACAGATACGCAGTATTTT. It specifies CASAVATSGGGASTDTQYF.

The rearrangement uses TRBV6-5 and TRBJ2-1, with D possibly TRBD2 on 6 matching bases. The CDR3 totals 16 residues. Germline CDR1 and CDR2: MNHEY and SVGAGI. Trimming took off 2 bases at V and 5 bases at J, with 16 bases between the two ends. The CDR3 is CASSYATGVSDNEQFF. The CDR3, as DNA: TGTGCCAGCAGTTACGCTACGGGGGTGAGCGACAATGAGCAGTTCTTC.

This chain connects TRBV5-6 to TRBJ2-5, with 8 bases fitting TRBD1. This CDR3 has 14 amino acids. After removal of 5 bases from V and 7 bases from J, the junction contained 10 bases not matched to a gene. Per the germline V gene, CDR1 is SGHDT and CDR2 is YYEEEE. CDR3 in DNA: TGTGCCAGCAGTTCCGGGACAGGCTATGGGACCCAGTACTTC. Protein: CASSSGTGYGTQYF.

This rearrangement joins TRBV6-5 to TRBJ2-1; D is unclear. Germline values: CDR1 MNHEY, CDR2 SVGAGI. With 6 bases removed from V and 7 bases from J, the gap between germline ends came to 7 bases. The CDR3 is 11 amino acids. CDR3: CASSSGNEQFF. The CDR3 nucleotides read TGTGCCAGCAGCTCCGGGAATGAGCAGTTCTTC.

The chain joins TRBV4-3 to TRBJ2-3; 7 bases fit TRBD1. Germline V gene data show CDR1 as LGHNA and CDR2 as YSLEER. The CDR3 has 16 residues. V trimming: 3 bases; J trimming: 5 bases; junction bases outside the gene matches: 11. The CDR3 sequence is CASSQVAGTAKDTQYF. CDR3 nucleotide sequence: TGCGCCAGCAGCCAGGTTGCCGGGACAGCCAAAGATACGCAGTATTTT.

This clone was observed a single time. This chain joins TRBV13 and TRBJ2-1; TRBD1 might be the D (6 bases). The V end lost 5 bases, the J end lost 15 bases, and 20 bases lay between the germline ends. There are 13 residues in the CDR3. CDR1 and CDR2 from the germline V gene are PRHDT and FYEKMQ (reference sequence). CDR3 sequence: CASSLRDISHVFF. The CDR3 region has the DNA TGTGCCAGCAGCCTCCGGGACATTTCCCACGTGTTCTTC.

As DNA, the CDR3 is TGCGCCAGCAGCTTGCTGGGGACAGGGGGGCATGGCTACACCTTC. This translates into CASSLLGTGGHGYTF. This chain uses TRBV5-1 with TRBJ1-2; 11 nucleotides align to TRBD1. The CDR3 covers 15 residues. V dropped 1 base and J dropped 6; count of bases not matched to a gene: 5. Looked up from germline, CDR1 is SGHRS and CDR2 is YFSETQ.

The rearrangement joins TRBV5-6 to TRBJ2-5; 10 bases map to TRBD2. Germline CDR1 is SGHDT and CDR2 is YYEEEE. J gave up 0 bases and V 4 bases, and 6 bases lay outside the gene matches. This CDR3 is built from 16 residues. For the CDR3, the DNA is TGTGCCAGCAGCCCCGGACTAGCGGCGTACCAAGAGACCCAGTACTTC. Its translation: CASSPGLAAYQETQYF.